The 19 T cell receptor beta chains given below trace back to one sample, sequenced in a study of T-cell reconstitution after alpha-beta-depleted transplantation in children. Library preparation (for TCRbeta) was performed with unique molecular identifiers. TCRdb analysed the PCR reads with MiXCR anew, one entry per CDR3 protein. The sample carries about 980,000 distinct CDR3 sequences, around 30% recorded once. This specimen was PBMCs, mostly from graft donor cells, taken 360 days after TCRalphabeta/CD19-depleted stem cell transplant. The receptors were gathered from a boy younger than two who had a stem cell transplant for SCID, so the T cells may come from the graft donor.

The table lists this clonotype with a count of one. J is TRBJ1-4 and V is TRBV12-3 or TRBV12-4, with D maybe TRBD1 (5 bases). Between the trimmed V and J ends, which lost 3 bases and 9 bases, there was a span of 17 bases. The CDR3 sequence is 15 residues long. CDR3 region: CASSLIPTAGKKLFF. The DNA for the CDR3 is TGTGCCAGCAGTTTGATCCCGACAGCGGGTAAAAAACTGTTTTTT.

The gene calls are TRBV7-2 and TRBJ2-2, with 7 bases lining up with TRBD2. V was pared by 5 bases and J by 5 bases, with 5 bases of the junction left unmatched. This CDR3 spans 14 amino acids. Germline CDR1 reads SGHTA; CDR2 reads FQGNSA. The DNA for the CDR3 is TGTGCCAGCAGCAGGGGACTAACGACCGGGGAGCTGTTTTTT. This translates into CASSRGLTTGELFF.

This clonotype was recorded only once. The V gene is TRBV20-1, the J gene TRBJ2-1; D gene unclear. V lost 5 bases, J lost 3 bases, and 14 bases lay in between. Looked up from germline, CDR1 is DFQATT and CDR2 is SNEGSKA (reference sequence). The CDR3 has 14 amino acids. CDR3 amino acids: CSACRPSLYNEQFF. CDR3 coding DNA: TGCAGTGCTTGCCGCCCTTCCCTCTACAATGAGCAGTTCTTC.

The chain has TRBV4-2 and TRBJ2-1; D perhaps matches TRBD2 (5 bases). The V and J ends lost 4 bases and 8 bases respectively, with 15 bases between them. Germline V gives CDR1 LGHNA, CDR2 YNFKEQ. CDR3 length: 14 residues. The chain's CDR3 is CASSPTRDPDEQFF. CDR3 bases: TGTGCCAGCAGCCCTACTAGAGACCCCGATGAGCAGTTCTTC.

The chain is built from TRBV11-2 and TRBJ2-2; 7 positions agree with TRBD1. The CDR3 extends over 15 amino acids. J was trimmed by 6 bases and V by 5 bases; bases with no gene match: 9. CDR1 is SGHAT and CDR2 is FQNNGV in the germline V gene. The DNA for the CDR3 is TGTGCCAGCAGCCTATCGGGACAGTCGGCCGGGGAGCTGTTTTTT. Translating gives CASSLSGQSAGELFF.

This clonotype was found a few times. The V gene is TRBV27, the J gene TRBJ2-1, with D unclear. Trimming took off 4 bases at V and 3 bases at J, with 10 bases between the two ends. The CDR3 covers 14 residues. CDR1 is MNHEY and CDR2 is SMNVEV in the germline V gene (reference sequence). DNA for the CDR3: TGTGCCAGCAGTTGGTCATATAACTACAATGAGCAGTTCTTC. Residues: CASSWSYNYNEQFF.

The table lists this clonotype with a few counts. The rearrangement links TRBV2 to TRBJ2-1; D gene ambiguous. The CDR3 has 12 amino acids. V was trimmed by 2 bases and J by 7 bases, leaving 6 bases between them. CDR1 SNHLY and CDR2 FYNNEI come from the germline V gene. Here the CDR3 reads CASSERRNEQFF. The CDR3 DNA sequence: TGTGCCAGCAGTGAACGTCGGAATGAGCAGTTCTTC.

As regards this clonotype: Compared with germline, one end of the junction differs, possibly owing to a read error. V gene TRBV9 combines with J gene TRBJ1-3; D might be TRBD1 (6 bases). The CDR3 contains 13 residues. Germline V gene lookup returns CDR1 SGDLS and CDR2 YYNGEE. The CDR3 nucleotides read TGTGCCAGCAGCCTTAGGACAGAGGACACCACATATTTT. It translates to CASSLRTEDTTYF.

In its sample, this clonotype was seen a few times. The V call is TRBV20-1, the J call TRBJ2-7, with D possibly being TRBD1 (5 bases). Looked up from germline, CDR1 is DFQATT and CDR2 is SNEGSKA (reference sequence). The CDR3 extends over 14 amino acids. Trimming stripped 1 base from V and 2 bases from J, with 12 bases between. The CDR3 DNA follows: TGCAGTGCTAGAGCGGGCAGGGCTACCTACGAGCAGTACTTC. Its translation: CSARAGRATYEQYF.

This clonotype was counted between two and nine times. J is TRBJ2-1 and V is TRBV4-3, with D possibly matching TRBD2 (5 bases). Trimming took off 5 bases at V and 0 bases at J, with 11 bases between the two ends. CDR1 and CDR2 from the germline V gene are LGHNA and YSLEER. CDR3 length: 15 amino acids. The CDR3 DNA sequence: TGCGCCAGCAGCACAAGGACTGCCTCCTACAATGAGCAGTTCTTC. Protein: CASSTRTASYNEQFF.

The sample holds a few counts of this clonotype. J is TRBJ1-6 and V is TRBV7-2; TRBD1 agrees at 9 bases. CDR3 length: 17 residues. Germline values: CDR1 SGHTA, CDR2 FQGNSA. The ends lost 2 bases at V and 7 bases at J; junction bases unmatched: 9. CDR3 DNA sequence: TGTGCCAGCAGCTTACTCCCGGGGACAGGGCAGAATTCACCCCTCCACTTT. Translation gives CASSLLPGTGQNSPLHF.

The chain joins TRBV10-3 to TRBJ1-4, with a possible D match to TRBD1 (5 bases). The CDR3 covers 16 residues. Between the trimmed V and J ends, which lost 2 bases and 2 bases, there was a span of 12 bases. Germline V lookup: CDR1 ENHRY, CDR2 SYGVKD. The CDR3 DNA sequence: TGTGCCATCAGTGAGGACGGGGGTCTGACTAATGAAAAACTGTTTTTT. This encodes CAISEDGGLTNEKLFF.

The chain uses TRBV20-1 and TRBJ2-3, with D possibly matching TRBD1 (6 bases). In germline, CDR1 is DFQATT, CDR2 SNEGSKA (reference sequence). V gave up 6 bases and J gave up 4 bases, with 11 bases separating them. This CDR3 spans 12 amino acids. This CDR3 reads CSAGPGADTQYF. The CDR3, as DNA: TGCAGTGCCGGGCCAGGGGCAGATACGCAGTATTTT.

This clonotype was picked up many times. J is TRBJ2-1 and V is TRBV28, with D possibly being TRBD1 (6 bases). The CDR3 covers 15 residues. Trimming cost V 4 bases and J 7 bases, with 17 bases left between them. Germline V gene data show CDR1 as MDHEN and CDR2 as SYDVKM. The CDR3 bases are TGTGCCAGCAGTTCCCCACCAGGGGTATGGAATGAGCAGTTCTTC. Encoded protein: CASSSPPGVWNEQFF. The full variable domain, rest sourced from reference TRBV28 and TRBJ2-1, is DVKVTQSSRYLVKRTGEKVFLECVQDMDHENMFWYRQDPGLGLRLIYFSYDVKMKEKGDIPEGYSVSREKKERFSLILESASTNQTSMYLCASSSPPGVWNEQFFGPGTRLTVL.

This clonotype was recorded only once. The CDR3 loop is CASSQVLAGGPREQYF. The CDR3 bases are TGTGCCAGCAGCCAAGTTCTAGCGGGGGGGCCGCGCGAGCAGTACTTC. The chain couples TRBV3-1 to TRBJ2-7; TRBD2 aligns across 12 bases. With 1 base clipped from V and 6 bases from J, the junction kept 7 bases outside the gene matches. Germline V gene sequence: CDR1 LGHDT, CDR2 YNNKEL (reference sequence). The CDR3 has 16 residues.

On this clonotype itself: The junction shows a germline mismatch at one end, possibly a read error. The CDR3 here is CSARQLGGGGRYNEQFF. CDR3 DNA: TGCAGCGCTAGACAACTTGGAGGGGGGGGGCGGTACAATGAGCAGTTCTTC. The genes are TRBV20-1 and TRBJ2-1; D perhaps matches TRBD2 (7 bases). Germline V CDR1 and CDR2: DFQATT, SNEGSKA (reference sequence). The CDR3 runs 17 residues.

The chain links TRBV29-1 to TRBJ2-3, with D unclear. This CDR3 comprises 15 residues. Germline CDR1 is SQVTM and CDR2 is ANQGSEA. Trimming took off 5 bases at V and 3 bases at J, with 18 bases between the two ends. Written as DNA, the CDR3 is TGCAGCGTTAGGGCAGCCACCCAGTCGACAGATACGCAGTATTTT. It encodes CSVRAATQSTDTQYF.

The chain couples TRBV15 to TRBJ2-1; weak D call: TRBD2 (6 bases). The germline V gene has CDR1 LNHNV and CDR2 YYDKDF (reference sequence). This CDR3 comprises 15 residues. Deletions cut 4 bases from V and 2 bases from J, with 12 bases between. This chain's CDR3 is CATSIRLDAYNEQFF. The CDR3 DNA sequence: TGTGCCACCAGCATTCGACTAGATGCCTACAATGAGCAGTTCTTC. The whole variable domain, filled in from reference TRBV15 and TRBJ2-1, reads DAMVIQNPRYQVTQFGKPVTLSCSQTLNHNVMYWYQQKSSQAPKLLFHYYDKDFNNEADTPDNFQSRRPNTSFCFLDIRSPGLGDTAMYLCATSIRLDAYNEQFFGPGTRLTVL.

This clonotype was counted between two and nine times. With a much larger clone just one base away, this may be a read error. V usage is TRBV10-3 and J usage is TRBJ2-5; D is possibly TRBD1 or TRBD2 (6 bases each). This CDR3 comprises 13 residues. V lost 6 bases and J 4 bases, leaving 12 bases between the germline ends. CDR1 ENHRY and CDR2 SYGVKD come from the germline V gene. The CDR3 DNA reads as TGTGCCATCAGCCCCCGGGGGCGAGAGACCCAGTACTTC. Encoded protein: CAISPRGRETQYF.